This TCR beta chain was observed in a study of Graves' ophthalmopathy and Graves' hyperthyroidism. Amplifying from RNA transcripts, the study obtained TCR beta CDR3 regions. The workflow started with a first-round RT-PCR run with HTBI primers and then moved on to a second-round multiplex PCR. TCRdb reprocessed the multiplex PCR reads with MiXCR, giving one entry per CDR3 protein. The sample lists roughly 420,000 distinct CDR3 sequences, around 21% occurring once. Sequencing was performed on peripheral blood. This receptor was obtained from a woman between 18 and 30 years old with stable Graves' hyperthyroidism.

CDR3 nucleotide sequence: TGTGCCATCAGTGGGCGGGACAGGGGGCCCCACGAGCAGTACTTC. Translating it yields CAISGRDRGPHEQYF. This sequence joins TRBV10-3 and TRBJ2-7, with TRBD1 matching over 12 bases. The trim removed 4 bases at V and 5 bases at J, leaving 6 bases unmatched. Per germline, CDR1 ENHRY and CDR2 SYGVKD. This CDR3 comprises 15 residues.